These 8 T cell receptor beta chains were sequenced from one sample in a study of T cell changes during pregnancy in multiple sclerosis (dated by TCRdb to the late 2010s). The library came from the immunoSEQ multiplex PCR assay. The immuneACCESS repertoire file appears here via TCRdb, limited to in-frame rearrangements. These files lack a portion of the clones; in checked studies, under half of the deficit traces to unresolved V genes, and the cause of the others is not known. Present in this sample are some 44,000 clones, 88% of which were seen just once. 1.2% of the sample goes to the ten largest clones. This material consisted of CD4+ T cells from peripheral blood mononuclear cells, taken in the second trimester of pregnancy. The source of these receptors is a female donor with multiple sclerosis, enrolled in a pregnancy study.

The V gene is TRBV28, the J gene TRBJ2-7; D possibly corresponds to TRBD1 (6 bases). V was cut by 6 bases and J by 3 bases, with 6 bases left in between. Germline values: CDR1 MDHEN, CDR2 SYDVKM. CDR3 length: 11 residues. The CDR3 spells CASRQGYEQYF. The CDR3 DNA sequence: TGTGCCAGCAGACAGGGCTACGAGCAGTACTTC.

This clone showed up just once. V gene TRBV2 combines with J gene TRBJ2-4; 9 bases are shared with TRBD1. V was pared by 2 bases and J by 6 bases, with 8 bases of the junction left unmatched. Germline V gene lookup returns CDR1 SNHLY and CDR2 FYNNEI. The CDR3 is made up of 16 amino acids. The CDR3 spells CASSERWTGVGNIQYF. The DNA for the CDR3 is TGTGCCAGCAGTGAAAGGTGGACAGGGGTGGGAAACATTCAGTACTTC.

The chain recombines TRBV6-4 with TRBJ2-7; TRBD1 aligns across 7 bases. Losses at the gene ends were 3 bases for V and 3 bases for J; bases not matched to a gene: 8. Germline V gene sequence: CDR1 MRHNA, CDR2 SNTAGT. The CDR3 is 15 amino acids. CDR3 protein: CASSEGAGGLYEQYF. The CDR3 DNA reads TGTGCCAGCAGTGAAGGGGCAGGGGGTCTCTACGAGCAGTACTTC.

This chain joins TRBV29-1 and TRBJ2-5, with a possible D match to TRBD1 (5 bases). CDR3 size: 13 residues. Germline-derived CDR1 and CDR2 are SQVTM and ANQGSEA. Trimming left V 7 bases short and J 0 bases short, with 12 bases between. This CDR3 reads CSARSGYQETQYF. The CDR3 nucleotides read TGCAGCGCGAGATCAGGGTACCAAGAGACCCAGTACTTC.

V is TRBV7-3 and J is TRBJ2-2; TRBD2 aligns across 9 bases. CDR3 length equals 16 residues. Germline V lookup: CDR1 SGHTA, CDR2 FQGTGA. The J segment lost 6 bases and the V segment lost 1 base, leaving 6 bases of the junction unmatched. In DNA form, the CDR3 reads TGTGCCAGCAGCTTAATGGGCGGGAGGGCCTCCGGGGAGCTGTTTTTT. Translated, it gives CASSLMGGRASGELFF.

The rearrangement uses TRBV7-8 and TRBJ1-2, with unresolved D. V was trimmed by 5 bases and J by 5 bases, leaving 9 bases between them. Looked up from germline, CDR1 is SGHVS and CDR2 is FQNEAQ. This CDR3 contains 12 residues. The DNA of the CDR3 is TGTGCCAGCAGCACCCGGGGATATGGCTACACCTTC. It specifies CASSTRGYGYTF. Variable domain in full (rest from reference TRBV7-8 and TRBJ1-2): GAGVSQSPRYKVAKRGQDVALRCDPISGHVSLFWYQQALGQGPEFLTYFQNEAQLDKSGLPSDRFFAERPEGSVSTLKIQRTQQEDSAVYLCASSTRGYGYTFGSGTRLTVV.

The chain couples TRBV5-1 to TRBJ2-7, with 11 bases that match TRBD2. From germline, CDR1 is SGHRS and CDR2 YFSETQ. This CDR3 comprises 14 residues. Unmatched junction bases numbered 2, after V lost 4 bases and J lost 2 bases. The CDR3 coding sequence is TGCGCCAGCAGCCCTAGCGGGAGGACCTACGAGCAGTACTTC. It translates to CASSPSGRTYEQYF.

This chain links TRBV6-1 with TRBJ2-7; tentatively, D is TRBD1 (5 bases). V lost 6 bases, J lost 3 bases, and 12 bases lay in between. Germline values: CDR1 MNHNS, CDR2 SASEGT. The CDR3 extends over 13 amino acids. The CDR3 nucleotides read TGTGCCAGCAGCTTCGACAGCTTCTACGAGCAGTACTTC. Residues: CASSFDSFYEQYF.